One sample yielded the 30 T cell receptor beta chains listed below, sequenced in a study of regulatory T cells in long-lasting Graves disease. CDR3 regions were amplified by Arm-PCR using iRepertoire HTBI primers to build TCR beta libraries. TCRdb used MiXCR to reprocess the multiplex PCR reads, holding one entry per CDR3 protein. Of roughly 380,000 distinct CDR3 sequences in the sample, roughly a sixth were seen once. Indicated time point: newly diagnosed GD, antithyroid drugs for less than 3 months. Extracted PBMC RNA gave rise to the TCR library. The specimen was peripheral blood mononuclear cells (PBMCs), collected at new diagnosis, from a patient treated with antithyroid drugs. These receptors all stem from a female donor with Graves disease.

The chain combines TRBV11-3 with TRBJ2-1, with 8 positions matching TRBD2. The CDR3 runs to 16 residues. V trimming: 0 bases; J trimming: 9 bases; junction bases outside the gene matches: 10. Germline V gene sequence: CDR1 SGHNT, CDR2 YENEEA. Here the CDR3 reads CASSLEGSGSRSEQFF. DNA of the CDR3: TGTGCCAGCAGCTTAGAGGGGAGCGGGAGTAGGTCTGAGCAGTTCTTC. The variable domain in full, completed from reference TRBV11-3 and TRBJ2-1, reads EAGVVQSPRYKIIEKKQPVAFWCNPISGHNTLYWYLQNLGQGPELLIRYENEEAVDDSQLPKDRFSAERLKGVDSTLKIQPAELGDSAVYLCASSLEGSGSRSEQFFGPGTRLTVL.

Many counts were recorded for this clonotype. The chain couples TRBV27 to TRBJ1-1, with D unclear. The CDR3 is 13 residues long. Germline assignment: CDR1 MNHEY and CDR2 SMNVEV (reference sequence). The V and J ends lost 4 bases and 3 bases respectively, with 9 bases between them. CDR3 protein: CASSSLVYTEAFF. The CDR3 DNA reads TGTGCCAGCAGTTCTCTCGTATACACTGAAGCTTTCTTT.

In its sample, this clonotype was seen many times. The V gene is TRBV6-1, the J gene TRBJ1-5, with 7 bases lining up with TRBD1. The V and J ends lost 5 bases and 3 bases, in that order; junction bases with no gene match: 16. Germline V gene lookup returns CDR1 MNHNS and CDR2 SASEGT. The CDR3 runs to 18 residues. CDR3 bases: TGTGCCAGCAGTCCGTATGGACAGGACTTAGTGAACAATCAGCCCCAGCATTTT. It is translated as CASSPYGQDLVNNQPQHF.

There are many counts of this clonotype. The chain couples TRBV7-8 to TRBJ2-7; possible D gene TRBD1, 7 bases. The CDR3 consists of 13 residues. V dropped 3 bases and J dropped 5 bases, with 11 bases sitting between them. CDR1 and CDR2 from the germline V gene are SGHVS and FQNEAQ. CDR3 sequence (DNA): TGTGCCAGCAGCTTCGGCAGGGGGGACGAGCAGTACTTC. Amino acids: CASSFGRGDEQYF. Together with reference TRBV7-8 and TRBJ2-7, the CDR3 gives the full variable domain: GAGVSQSPRYKVAKRGQDVALRCDPISGHVSLFWYQQALGQGPEFLTYFQNEAQLDKSGLPSDRFFAERPEGSVSTLKIQRTQQEDSAVYLCASSFGRGDEQYFGPGTRLTVT.

This rearrangement joins TRBV4-1 to TRBJ2-7; perhaps TRBD1 as D (5 bases). CDR3 length: 13 residues. Germline values: CDR1 MGHRA, CDR2 YSYEKL. V lost 3 bases and J 7 bases, leaving 13 bases between the germline ends. The CDR3 sequence is CASSQIGAKEQYF. Here the CDR3 DNA reads TGCGCCAGCAGCCAGATAGGGGCCAAAGAGCAGTACTTC.

The sample holds many counts of this clonotype. The chain recombines TRBV12-3 or TRBV12-4 with TRBJ1-3, with D maybe TRBD1 (5 bases). Trimming took off 7 bases at V and 6 bases at J, with 16 bases between the two ends. The CDR3 contains 14 residues. The CDR3 here is CASNEQGFENTIYF. The DNA for the CDR3 is TGTGCCAGCAATGAGCAGGGTTTCGAAAACACCATATATTTT.

The sample holds many counts of this clonotype. This chain connects TRBV7-2 to TRBJ2-3, with 9 bases lining up with TRBD2. V gave up 6 bases and J gave up 3 bases; unmatched junction bases: 10. The CDR3 contains 16 residues. Germline V gives CDR1 SGHTA, CDR2 FQGNSA. This CDR3 reads CASRQLAGTLTDTQYF. DNA for the CDR3: TGTGCCAGCAGACAACTAGCGGGTACACTGACAGATACGCAGTATTTT.

This clonotype has just a few counts. At one end the junction does not follow the germline gene, possibly because of a read error. V usage is TRBV6-1 and J usage is TRBJ1-5; D is perhaps TRBD1 (5 bases). The CDR3 is 19 amino acids. Germline-derived CDR1 and CDR2 are MNHNS and SASEGT. CDR3 residues: CASSAKRTSRGHSNPPQHF. In DNA, the CDR3 is TGTGCCAGCAGTGCTAAACGGACATCACGAGGGCATAGCAATCCGCCCCAGCATTTT.

The V and J genes are TRBV27 and TRBJ1-5; 10 bases agree with TRBD1. The CDR3 runs to 14 residues. V lost 6 bases, J lost 6 bases, and 5 bases stayed unmatched. Germline assignment: CDR1 MNHEY and CDR2 SMNVEV (reference sequence). CDR3 sequence: CASRPDRGLQPQHF. The CDR3 nucleotides read TGTGCCAGCAGGCCAGACAGGGGGCTTCAGCCCCAGCATTTT.

Comment on this clonotype: With a much larger clone just one base away, this may be a read error. The J gene is TRBJ1-4, the V gene TRBV5-1; D gene uncertain. V dropped 4 bases and J dropped 8 bases, with 15 bases sitting between them. Looked up from germline, CDR1 is SGHRS and CDR2 is YFSETQ. There are 14 residues in the CDR3. The CDR3 nucleotides read TGCGCCAGCAGCAGGGTCATGCCCCGAGAAAAACTGTTTTTT. This encodes CASSRVMPREKLFF.

The rearrangement uses TRBV20-1 and TRBJ2-1; TRBD2 agrees at 8 bases. Germline values: CDR1 DFQATT, CDR2 SNEGSKA (reference sequence). J was trimmed by 0 bases and V by 5 bases; bases with no gene match: 9. The CDR3 is made up of 16 amino acids. This CDR3 reads CSASTGLESSYNEQFF. CDR3 sequence (DNA): TGCAGTGCTTCCACGGGACTAGAAAGCTCCTACAATGAGCAGTTCTTC.

This clonotype appeared many times. The gene calls are TRBV19 and TRBJ1-4, with D hard to call. CDR3 length: 15 amino acids. Trimming left V 7 bases short and J 3 bases short, with 15 bases between. Germline V gene sequence: CDR1 LNHDA, CDR2 SQIVND (reference sequence). This CDR3 reads CASTTIEASNEKLFF. The CDR3 DNA is TGTGCCAGTACCACCATCGAAGCTTCTAATGAAAAACTGTTTTTT.

This clonotype was recorded many times. The V call is TRBV12-3 or TRBV12-4, the J call TRBJ1-2, with a weak D call TRBD1 (6 bases). The ends were cut back, 5 bases at V and 7 bases at J, with 14 bases in the middle. The CDR3 extends over 13 amino acids. The CDR3 sequence is CASSIRGRGGYTF. The CDR3 nucleotides read TGTGCCAGCAGTATCAGGGGACGGGGTGGCTACACCTTC.

V usage is TRBV19 and J usage is TRBJ2-7; the match to TRBD1 covers 7 bases. Germline V lookup: CDR1 LNHDA, CDR2 SQIVND (reference sequence). The V gene end was trimmed by 4 bases and the J gene end by 2 bases; junction bases not matched to a gene: 11. This CDR3 has 16 residues. The CDR3 spells CASSRGQILQAYEQYF. CDR3 in DNA: TGTGCCAGTAGTAGGGGACAGATCCTACAAGCCTACGAGCAGTACTTC. Looking up the rest from reference TRBV19 and TRBJ2-7 gives the full variable domain: DGGITQSPKYLFRKEGQNVTLSCEQNLNHDAMYWYRQDPGQGLRLIYYSQIVNDFQKGDIAEGYSVSREKKESFPLTVTSAQKNPTAFYLCASSRGQILQAYEQYFGPGTRLTVT.

A word on this clonotype: With a much larger clone just one base away, this may be a read error. The chain links TRBV2 to TRBJ1-1; a weak D match, TRBD1 (6 bases). Germline V gene lookup returns CDR1 SNHLY and CDR2 FYNNEI. This CDR3 has 15 amino acids. Trimming left V 0 bases short and J 6 bases short, with 14 bases between. The CDR3: CASSEAGGLDAEAFF. The CDR3 DNA follows: TGTGCCAGCAGTGAAGCTGGGGGGCTGGACGCTGAAGCTTTCTTT.

There are many counts of this clonotype. The chain employs TRBV27 and TRBJ1-2, with TRBD1 matching over 11 bases. The CDR3 runs 14 residues. The V and J ends lost 5 bases and 8 bases, in that order; junction bases with no gene match: 7. Germline CDR1 is MNHEY and CDR2 is SMNVEV (reference sequence). CDR3 loop: CASSTQGQGGGYTF. As DNA, the CDR3 is TGTGCCAGCAGTACCCAGGGACAGGGGGGCGGCTACACCTTC.

In its sample, this clonotype was seen many times. J is TRBJ2-1 and V is TRBV24-1; no clear D. The V end lost 4 bases, the J end lost 4 bases, and 10 bases lay between the germline ends. The CDR3 consists of 14 residues. CDR1 is KGHDR and CDR2 is SFDVKD in the germline V gene. CDR3 region: CATSDSSRYNEQFF. CDR3 nucleotide sequence: TGTGCCACCAGTGACTCTTCCAGATACAATGAGCAGTTCTTC.

The gene calls are TRBV5-5 and TRBJ1-6; D remains ambiguous. CDR1 and CDR2 from the germline V gene are SGHKS and YYEKEE (reference sequence). CDR3 length: 15 amino acids. V lost 3 bases, J lost 0 bases, and 7 bases lay in between. The CDR3: CASSSRSSYNSPLHF. The CDR3 DNA reads TGTGCCAGCAGCTCAAGGAGCTCCTATAATTCACCCCTCCACTTT. The full variable domain, in which reference TRBV5-5 and TRBJ1-6 provide the parts outside the CDR3, is DAGVTQSPTHLIKTRGQQVTLRCSPISGHKSVSWYQQVLGQGPQFIFQYYEKEERGRGNFPDRFSARQFPNYSSELNVNALLLGDSALYLCASSSRSSYNSPLHFGNGTRLTVT.

The sample holds many counts of this clonotype. This chain uses TRBV10-3 with TRBJ2-7, with 7 bases fitting TRBD1. The CDR3 has 15 residues. Germline assignment: CDR1 ENHRY and CDR2 SYGVKD. Losses at the gene ends were 6 bases for V and 2 bases for J; bases not matched to a gene: 10. The CDR3 DNA is TGTGCCATCAGCCCGGACAGGATTTTTCCCTACGAGCAGTACTTC. Translation: CAISPDRIFPYEQYF.

This clonotype was observed a handful of times. The V gene is TRBV6-1, the J gene TRBJ2-1; 15 positions match TRBD2. The CDR3 loop spans 20 amino acids. The germline V gene has CDR1 MNHNS and CDR2 SASEGT. J gave up 2 bases and V 6 bases, and 14 bases lay outside the gene matches. CDR3 loop: CASRPHLGTSGGSAYNEQFF. The CDR3 DNA sequence: TGTGCCAGCAGGCCCCACCTCGGGACTAGCGGGGGGTCCGCCTACAATGAGCAGTTCTTC.

This clonotype was detected ten times or more. Sequence at one end of the junction differs from germline and may be a read error. V is TRBV20-1 and J is TRBJ2-7; 9 bases fit TRBD1. The CDR3 extends over 14 amino acids. Germline lookup yields CDR1 DFQATT and CDR2 SNEGSKA (reference sequence). The CDR3 DNA reads as TGCAGTGCTAGTGGGGGACAGGGTCCCCAACATGAACTTTTC. Amino acid sequence: CSASGGQGPQHELF.

Turning to this clonotype: It is likely a read error: a sequence one base away is far more abundant. The V and J genes are TRBV7-2 and TRBJ2-1, with 8 bases identical to TRBD2. V shed 6 bases, J shed 0 bases, and the junction held 7 bases outside the gene matches. Germline CDR1 is SGHTA and CDR2 is FQGNSA. The CDR3 length is 16 residues. The CDR3 here is CASSRLASLSYNEQFF. The CDR3 coding sequence is TGTGCCAGCAGTAGACTAGCGAGTCTCTCCTACAATGAGCAGTTCTTC.

This clonotype was detected ten times or more. The chain has TRBV6-5 and TRBJ1-1; D not certain. The CDR3 covers 12 residues. Germline values: CDR1 MNHEY, CDR2 SVGAGI. V was shortened by 4 bases and J by 4 bases, with 7 bases between the two germline ends. As DNA, the CDR3 is TGTGCCAGCAGTTTATCGATCACTGAAGCTTTCTTT. Translated, it gives CASSLSITEAFF.

This clonotype was counted at least ten times. This CDR3 reads CSAPEGAQYF. The CDR3 DNA reads as TGCAGTGCCCCGGAAGGGGCCCAGTACTTC. This chain connects TRBV20-1 to TRBJ2-5, with TRBD1 as a possible D gene (5 bases). V lost 6 bases and J 9 bases, leaving 11 bases between the germline ends. Germline CDR1 and CDR2: DFQATT and SNEGSKA (reference sequence). This CDR3 comprises 10 residues.

The CDR3 nucleotides are TGTGCCAGCAGTTTATTAAGCCTTTACAATGAGCAGTTCTTC. Its protein product is CASSLLSLYNEQFF. The chain uses TRBV12-3 or TRBV12-4 and TRBJ2-1; D gene uncertain. CDR3 length: 14 amino acids. V shed 2 bases and J shed 4 bases, with 9 bases lying between them.

There are many counts of this clonotype. This sequence joins TRBV2 and TRBJ1-2; maybe TRBD1 (5 bases). This CDR3 is 15 amino acids long. V was clipped by 6 bases and J by 4 bases, with 18 bases between them. Germline V gene lookup returns CDR1 SNHLY and CDR2 FYNNEI. For the CDR3, the DNA is TGTGCCAGCAGGACGACCCGGGGGAACAGCTATGGCTACACCTTC. This sequence encodes CASRTTRGNSYGYTF.

This rearrangement joins TRBV19 to TRBJ2-7, with unresolved D. The CDR3 extends over 15 amino acids. The V gene's germline CDR1 is LNHDA and CDR2 SQIVND (reference sequence). Deletions cut 5 bases from V and 2 bases from J, with 16 bases between. The CDR3 is CASSLVHTSAYEQYF. The CDR3 DNA is TGTGCCAGTAGTCTTGTCCACACTTCTGCCTACGAGCAGTACTTC. Together with reference TRBV19 and TRBJ2-7, the CDR3 gives the full variable domain: DGGITQSPKYLFRKEGQNVTLSCEQNLNHDAMYWYRQDPGQGLRLIYYSQIVNDFQKGDIAEGYSVSREKKESFPLTVTSAQKNPTAFYLCASSLVHTSAYEQYFGPGTRLTVT.

This clonotype was recorded at least ten times. The chain employs TRBV2 and TRBJ1-5; no definite D call. Germline CDR1 reads SNHLY; CDR2 reads FYNNEI. The V gene lost 2 bases and the J gene lost 6 bases, with 11 bases spanning the gap. This CDR3 comprises 14 residues. CDR3 nucleotides: TGTGCCAGCAGTGAATCGGGGTACGGTCAGCCCCAGCATTTT. This translates into CASSESGYGQPQHF. Looking up the rest from reference TRBV2 and TRBJ1-5 gives the full variable domain: EPEVTQTPSHQVTQMGQEVILRCVPISNHLYFYWYRQILGQKVEFLVSFYNNEISEKSEIFDDQFSVERPDGSNFTLKIRSTKLEDSAMYFCASSESGYGQPQHFGDGTRLSIL.

This clonotype was picked up many times. The chain links TRBV9 to TRBJ2-1; tentatively, D is TRBD2 (5 bases). V gave up 0 bases and J gave up 5 bases, with 15 bases separating them. CDR1 and CDR2 from the germline V gene are SGDLS and YYNGEE. The CDR3 runs 16 residues. The chain's CDR3 is CASSVGISAPNNEQFF. For the CDR3, the DNA is TGTGCCAGCAGCGTAGGGATTAGCGCACCTAACAATGAGCAGTTCTTC.

The V and J genes are TRBV12-3 or TRBV12-4 and TRBJ2-2; TRBD2 matches at 7 bases. With 7 bases clipped from V and 0 bases from J, the junction kept 2 bases outside the gene matches. The CDR3 consists of 14 residues. DNA of the CDR3: TGTGCCAGCACGCGGGGGACGAACACCGGGGAGCTGTTTTTT. Amino acid sequence: CASTRGTNTGELFF.